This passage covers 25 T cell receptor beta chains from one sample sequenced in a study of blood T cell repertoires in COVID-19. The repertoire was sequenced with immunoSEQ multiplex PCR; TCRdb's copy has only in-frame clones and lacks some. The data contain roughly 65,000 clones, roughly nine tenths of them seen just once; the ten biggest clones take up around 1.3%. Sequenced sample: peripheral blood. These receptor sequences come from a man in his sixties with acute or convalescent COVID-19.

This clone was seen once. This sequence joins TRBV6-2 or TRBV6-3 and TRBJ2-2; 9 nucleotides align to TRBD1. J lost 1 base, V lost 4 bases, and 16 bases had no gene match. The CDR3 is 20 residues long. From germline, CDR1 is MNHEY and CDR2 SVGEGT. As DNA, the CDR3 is TGTGCCAGCAGTTCCGAAGTCCCGGGACAGGGCAAATTGAACACCGGGGAGCTGTTTTTT. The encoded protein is CASSSEVPGQGKLNTGELFF.

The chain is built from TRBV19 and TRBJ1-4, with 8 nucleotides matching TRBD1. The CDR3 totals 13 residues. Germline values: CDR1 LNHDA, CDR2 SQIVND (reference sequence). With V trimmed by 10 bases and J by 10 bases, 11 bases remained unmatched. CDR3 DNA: TGTGCCACCACGCAGGGGGCGCAGCCAAAACTGTTTTTT. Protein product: CATTQGAQPKLFF. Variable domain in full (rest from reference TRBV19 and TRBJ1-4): DGGITQSPKYLFRKEGQNVTLSCEQNLNHDAMYWYRQDPGQGLRLIYYSQIVNDFQKGDIAEGYSVSREKKESFPLTVTSAQKNPTAFYLCATTQGAQPKLFFGSGTQLSVL.

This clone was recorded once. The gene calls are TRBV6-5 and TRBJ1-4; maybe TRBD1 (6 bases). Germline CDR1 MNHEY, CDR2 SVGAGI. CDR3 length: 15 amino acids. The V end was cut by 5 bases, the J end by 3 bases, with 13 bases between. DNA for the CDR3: TGTGCCAGCAGTAAACCGGGACAACCTAATGAAAAACTGTTTTTT. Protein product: CASSKPGQPNEKLFF.

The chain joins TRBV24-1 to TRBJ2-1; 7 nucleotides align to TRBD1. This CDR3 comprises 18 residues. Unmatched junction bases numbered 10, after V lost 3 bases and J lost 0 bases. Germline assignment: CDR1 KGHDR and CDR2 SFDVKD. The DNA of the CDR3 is TGTGCCACCAGTGATACAGGGGAAGATCGAAGCTCCTACAATGAGCAGTTCTTC. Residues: CATSDTGEDRSSYNEQFF.

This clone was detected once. In DNA, the CDR3 is TGTGCCAGCAGCTTATCTTACGAGCAGTACTTC. It is translated as CASSLSYEQYF. The chain combines TRBV7-8 with TRBJ2-7; D remains unclear. With 2 bases removed from V and 4 bases from J, the gap between germline ends came to 3 bases. From germline, CDR1 is SGHVS and CDR2 FQNEAQ. The CDR3 runs 11 residues.

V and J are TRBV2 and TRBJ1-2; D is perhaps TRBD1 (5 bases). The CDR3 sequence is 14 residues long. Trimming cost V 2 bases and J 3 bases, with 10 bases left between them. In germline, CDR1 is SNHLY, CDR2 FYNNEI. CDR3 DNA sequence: TGTGCCAGCAGTGAATGGGGGACTTACTATGGCTACACCTTC. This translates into CASSEWGTYYGYTF. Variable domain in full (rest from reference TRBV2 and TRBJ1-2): EPEVTQTPSHQVTQMGQEVILRCVPISNHLYFYWYRQILGQKVEFLVSFYNNEISEKSEIFDDQFSVERPDGSNFTLKIRSTKLEDSAMYFCASSEWGTYYGYTFGSGTRLTVV.

The CDR3 is CASSTDRDEQYF. In nucleotides, the CDR3 is TGTGCCAGCAGTACTGACAGGGACGAGCAGTACTTC. The V and J genes are TRBV6-5 and TRBJ2-7; 7 bases align to TRBD1. Trimming at V came to 5 bases and at J to 5 bases, leaving 3 bases not matched to a gene. From germline, CDR1 is MNHEY and CDR2 SVGAGI. This CDR3 spans 12 amino acids.

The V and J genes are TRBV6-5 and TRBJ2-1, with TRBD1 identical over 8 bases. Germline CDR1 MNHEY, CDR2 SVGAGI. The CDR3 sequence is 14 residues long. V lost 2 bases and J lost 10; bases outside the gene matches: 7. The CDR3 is CASSYGGQGLEQFF. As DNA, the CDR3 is TGTGCCAGCAGTTACGGAGGACAGGGTTTGGAGCAGTTCTTC.

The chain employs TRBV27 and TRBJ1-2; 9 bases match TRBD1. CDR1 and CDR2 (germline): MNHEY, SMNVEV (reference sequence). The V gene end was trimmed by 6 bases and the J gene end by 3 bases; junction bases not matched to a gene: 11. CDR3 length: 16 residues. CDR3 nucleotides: TGTGCCAGCAGGAGGGGACAGGGAACGATCGACTATGGCTACACCTTC. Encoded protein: CASRRGQGTIDYGYTF.

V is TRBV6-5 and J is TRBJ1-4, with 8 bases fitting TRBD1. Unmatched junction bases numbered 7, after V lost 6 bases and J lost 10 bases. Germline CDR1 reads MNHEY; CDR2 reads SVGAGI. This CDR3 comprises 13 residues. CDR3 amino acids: CASSGQGGGKLFF. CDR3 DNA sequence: TGTGCCAGCAGCGGACAGGGCGGCGGAAAACTGTTTTTT.

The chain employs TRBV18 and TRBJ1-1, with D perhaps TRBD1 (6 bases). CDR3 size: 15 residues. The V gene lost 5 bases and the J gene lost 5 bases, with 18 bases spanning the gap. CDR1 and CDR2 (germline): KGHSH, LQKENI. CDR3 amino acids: CASSETTGGATEAFF. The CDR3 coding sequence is TGTGCCAGCTCAGAAACAACGGGGGGGGCAACTGAAGCTTTCTTT.

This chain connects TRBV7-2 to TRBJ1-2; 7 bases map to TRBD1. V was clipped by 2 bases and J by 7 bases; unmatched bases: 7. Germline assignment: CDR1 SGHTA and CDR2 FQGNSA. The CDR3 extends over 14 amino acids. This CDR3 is CASSLPFDRVGYTF. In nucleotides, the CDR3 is TGTGCCAGCAGCTTACCATTCGACAGGGTTGGCTACACCTTC.

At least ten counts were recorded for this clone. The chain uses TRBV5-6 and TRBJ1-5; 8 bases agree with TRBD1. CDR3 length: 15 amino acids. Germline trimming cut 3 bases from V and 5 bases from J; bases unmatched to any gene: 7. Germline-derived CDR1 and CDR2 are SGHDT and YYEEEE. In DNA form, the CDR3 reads TGTGCCAGCAGCTACTTGGACAGGGCCGATCAGCCCCAGCATTTT. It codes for CASSYLDRADQPQHF.

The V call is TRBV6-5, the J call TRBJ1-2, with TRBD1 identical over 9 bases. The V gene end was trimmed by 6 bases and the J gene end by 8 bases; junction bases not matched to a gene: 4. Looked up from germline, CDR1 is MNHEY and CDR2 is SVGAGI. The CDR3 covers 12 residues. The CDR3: CASRRTGEGYTF. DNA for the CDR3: TGTGCCAGCAGAAGGACAGGGGAAGGCTACACCTTC.

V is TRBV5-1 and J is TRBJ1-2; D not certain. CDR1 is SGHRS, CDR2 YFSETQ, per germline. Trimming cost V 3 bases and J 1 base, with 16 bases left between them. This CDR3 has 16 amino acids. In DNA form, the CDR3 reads TGCGCCAGCAGCTCCGAACCCACCGGAGTTAACTATGGCTACACCTTC. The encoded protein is CASSSEPTGVNYGYTF.

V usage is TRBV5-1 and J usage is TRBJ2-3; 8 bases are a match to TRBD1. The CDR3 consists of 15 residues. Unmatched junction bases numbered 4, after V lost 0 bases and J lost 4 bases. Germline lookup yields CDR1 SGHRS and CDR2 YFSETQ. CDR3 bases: TGCGCCAGCAGCTTGGGTAACAGGGGGGCAGATACGCAGTATTTT. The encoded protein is CASSLGNRGADTQYF.

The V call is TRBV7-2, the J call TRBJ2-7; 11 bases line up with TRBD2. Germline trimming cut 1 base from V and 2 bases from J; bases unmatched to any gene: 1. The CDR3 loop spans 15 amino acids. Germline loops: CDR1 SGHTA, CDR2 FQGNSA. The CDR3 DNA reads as TGTGCCAGCAGCTTAGGACTAGCGGGGCCCTACGAGCAGTACTTC. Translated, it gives CASSLGLAGPYEQYF. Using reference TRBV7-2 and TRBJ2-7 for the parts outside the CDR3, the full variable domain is GAGVSQSPSNKVTEKGKDVELRCDPISGHTALYWYRQSLGQGLEFLIYFQGNSAPDKSGLPSDRFSAERTGGSVSTLTIQRTQQEDSAVYLCASSLGLAGPYEQYFGPGTRLTVT.

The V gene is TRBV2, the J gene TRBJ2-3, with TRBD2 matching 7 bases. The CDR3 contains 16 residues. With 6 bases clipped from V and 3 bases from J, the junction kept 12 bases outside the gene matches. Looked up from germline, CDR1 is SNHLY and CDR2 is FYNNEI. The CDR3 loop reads CASSATFGGGTDTQYF. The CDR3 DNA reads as TGTGCCAGCAGCGCCACCTTTGGGGGGGGGACAGATACGCAGTATTTT.

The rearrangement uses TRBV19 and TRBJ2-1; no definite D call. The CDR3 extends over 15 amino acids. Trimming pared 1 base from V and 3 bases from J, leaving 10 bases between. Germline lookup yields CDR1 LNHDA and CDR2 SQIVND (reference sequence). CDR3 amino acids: CASSIVQVGYNEQFF. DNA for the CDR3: TGTGCCAGTAGTATAGTCCAGGTTGGCTACAATGAGCAGTTCTTC.

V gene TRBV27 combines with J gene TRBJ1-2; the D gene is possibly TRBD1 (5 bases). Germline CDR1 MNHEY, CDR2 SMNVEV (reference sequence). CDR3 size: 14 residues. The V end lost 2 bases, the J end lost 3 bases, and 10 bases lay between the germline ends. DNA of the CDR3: TGTGCCAGCAGTTTAAGTGGGGCTGACTATGGCTACACCTTC. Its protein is CASSLSGADYGYTF.

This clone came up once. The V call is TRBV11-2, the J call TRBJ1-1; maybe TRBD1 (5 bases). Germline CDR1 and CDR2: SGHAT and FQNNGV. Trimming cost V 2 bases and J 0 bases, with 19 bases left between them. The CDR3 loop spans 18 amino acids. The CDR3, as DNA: TGTGCCAGCAGCTTAAGGGCCTCTAGGACACATATGAACACTGAAGCTTTCTTT. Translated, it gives CASSLRASRTHMNTEAFF. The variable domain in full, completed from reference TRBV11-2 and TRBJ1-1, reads EAGVAQSPRYKIIEKRQSVAFWCNPISGHATLYWYQQILGQGPKLLIQFQNNGVVDDSQLPKDRFSAERLKGVDSTLKIQPAKLEDSAVYLCASSLRASRTHMNTEAFFGQGTRLTVV.

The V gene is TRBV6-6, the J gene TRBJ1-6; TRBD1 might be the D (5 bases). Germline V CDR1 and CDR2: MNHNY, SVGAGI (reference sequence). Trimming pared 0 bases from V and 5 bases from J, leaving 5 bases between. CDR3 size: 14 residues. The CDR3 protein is CASSYSGDNSPLHF. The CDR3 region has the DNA TGTGCCAGCAGTTACTCAGGGGATAATTCACCCCTCCACTTT.

CDR3 coding DNA: TGTGCCAGCACCTCTACCGAGGCCTATGGCTACACCTTC. Its translation is CASTSTEAYGYTF. V usage is TRBV7-9 and J usage is TRBJ1-2; D unresolved. The CDR3 has 13 amino acids. V gave up 7 bases and J gave up 4 bases, with 13 bases separating them. Germline CDR1 is SEHNR and CDR2 is FQNEAQ (reference sequence).

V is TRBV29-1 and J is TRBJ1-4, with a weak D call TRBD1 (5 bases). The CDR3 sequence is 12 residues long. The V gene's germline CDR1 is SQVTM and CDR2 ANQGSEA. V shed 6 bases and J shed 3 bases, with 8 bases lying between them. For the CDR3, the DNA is TGCAGCGTGCAGGGCTCTAATGAAAAACTGTTTTTT. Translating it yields CSVQGSNEKLFF.

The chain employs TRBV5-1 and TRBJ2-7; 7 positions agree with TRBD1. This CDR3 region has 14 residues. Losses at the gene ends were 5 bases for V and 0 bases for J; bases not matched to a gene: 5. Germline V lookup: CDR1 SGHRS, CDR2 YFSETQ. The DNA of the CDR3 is TGCGCCAGCAGTTCGGACAGGAACTCCTACGAGCAGTACTTC. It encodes CASSSDRNSYEQYF.